The 16 T cell receptor beta chains presented below share a single source sample, sequenced in a study of blood T cell repertoires in COVID-19. Profiling relied on immunoSEQ multiplex PCR, and the TCRdb table lists in-frame clones only, not all of them. Of about 150,000 clones detected, 80% to 90% appear once; the ten largest clones hold roughly 6.1%. Sequencing was done on a sample of peripheral blood. These receptors originate from a man older than 75 with acute or convalescent COVID-19.

J is TRBJ2-3 and V is TRBV11-3; no clear D gene. The germline CDR1 and CDR2 sequences are SGHNT and YENEEA. This CDR3 is 15 amino acids long. V shed 0 bases and J shed 0 bases, with 7 bases lying between them. CDR3 amino acids: CASSLENGSTDTQYF. As DNA, the CDR3 is TGTGCCAGCAGCTTAGAAAACGGTAGCACAGATACGCAGTATTTT.

The chain employs TRBV3-1 (or the pseudogene TRBV3-2) and TRBJ1-3, with TRBD1 matching over 7 bases. Per the germline V gene, CDR1 is LGHDT and CDR2 is YNNKEL (reference sequence). CDR3 size: 15 residues. V shed 0 bases and J 7 bases; nucleotides not matched to a gene: 6. This CDR3 is CASSQDGRGTNTIYF. The CDR3 coding sequence is TGTGCCAGCAGCCAAGATGGCAGGGGGACGAACACCATATATTTT.

The rearrangement uses TRBV28 and TRBJ1-5; 7 nucleotides line up with TRBD1. Germline V gene data show CDR1 as MDHEN and CDR2 as SYDVKM. The length of the CDR3 is 17 residues. V was clipped by 5 bases and J by 0 bases; unmatched bases: 10. Written as DNA, the CDR3 is TGTGCCAGCAGTCCTAAACGACAGGGATCTAGCAATCAGCCCCAGCATTTT. It encodes CASSPKRQGSSNQPQHF.

CDR3 sequence reads: CASSIRQGAYSTDTQYF. In DNA, the CDR3 is TGTGCCAGTAGTATCAGACAGGGCGCTTACAGCACAGATACGCAGTATTTT. This rearrangement joins TRBV19 to TRBJ2-3; 7 positions agree with TRBD1. The CDR3 extends over 17 amino acids. Germline V gene data show CDR1 as LNHDA and CDR2 as SQIVND (reference sequence). V trimming: 3 bases; J trimming: 0 bases; junction bases outside the gene matches: 9.

On this clone: Other nucleotide sequences in the sample specify the same CDR3. The chain has TRBV19 and TRBJ1-5, with 7 bases aligning to TRBD1. Per germline, CDR1 LNHDA and CDR2 SQIVND (reference sequence). The CDR3 length is 14 residues. The J segment lost 1 base and the V segment lost 5 bases, leaving 2 bases of the junction unmatched. CDR3 coding DNA: TGTGCCAGTAGTCCACAGGGGAGCAATCAGCCCCAGCATTTT. Encoded protein: CASSPQGSNQPQHF.

The genes are TRBV5-4 and TRBJ2-1; weak D call: TRBD1 (6 bases). The CDR3 consists of 13 residues. V lost 4 bases, J lost 9 bases, and 14 bases lay in between. The V gene's germline CDR1 is SGHNT and CDR2 YYREEE (reference sequence). CDR3 residues: CASSPEQGREQFF. CDR3 nucleotide sequence: TGTGCCAGCAGCCCAGAACAGGGACGTGAGCAGTTCTTC. Variable domain in full (rest from reference TRBV5-4 and TRBJ2-1): ETGVTQSPTHLIKTRGQQVTLRCSSQSGHNTVSWYQQALGQGPQFIFQYYREEENGRGNFPPRFSGLQFPNYSSELNVNALELDDSALYLCASSPEQGREQFFGPGTRLTVL.

The chain combines TRBV2 with TRBJ1-6; D unclear. The CDR3 contains 14 residues. Trimming took 5 bases from V and 5 from J, leaving 10 bases between them. Germline V gene sequence: CDR1 SNHLY, CDR2 FYNNEI. The CDR3 spells CASSLTIDNSPLHF. The DNA of the CDR3 is TGTGCCAGCAGTTTGACTATCGATAATTCACCCCTCCACTTT.

This clone was seen a single time. The chain has TRBV5-1 and TRBJ2-5; the D is unclear. Trimming shortened V by 0 bases and J by 1 base, and 4 bases separated the two germline ends. The CDR3 contains 13 residues. In germline, CDR1 is SGHRS, CDR2 YFSETQ. CDR3 DNA: TGCGCCAGCAGCTTGGTCGGCCAAGAGACCCAGTACTTC. This translates into CASSLVGQETQYF.

This chain uses TRBV4-1 with TRBJ2-6, with TRBD1 matching 11 bases. There are 20 residues in the CDR3. Per germline, CDR1 MGHRA and CDR2 YSYEKL. Losses at the gene ends were 0 bases for V and 1 base for J; bases not matched to a gene: 8. In DNA, the CDR3 is TGCGCCAGCAGCCAAGATCGTTGGACAGGGGGCGCGTCTGGGGCCAACGTCCTGACTTTC. Translation: CASSQDRWTGGASGANVLTF.

V gene TRBV30 combines with J gene TRBJ1-6; 7 nucleotides line up with TRBD1. CDR1 is GTSNPN, CDR2 SVGIG, per germline (reference sequence). V lost 0 bases, J lost 8 bases, and 4 bases stayed unmatched. This CDR3 has 14 amino acids. The CDR3: CAWSVRGRDSPLHF. The DNA of the CDR3 is TGTGCCTGGAGTGTAAGGGGGCGGGATTCACCCCTCCACTTT.

This clone turned up a few times. The gene calls are TRBV25-1 and TRBJ2-7, with 7 bases fitting TRBD2. The V gene's germline CDR1 is MGHDK and CDR2 SYGVNS. J gave up 2 bases and V 2 bases, and 6 bases lay outside the gene matches. This CDR3 region has 15 residues. The CDR3 spells CASSETGGPAYEQYF. The CDR3 nucleotides are TGTGCCAGCAGTGAAACGGGAGGCCCTGCCTACGAGCAGTACTTC.

The chain combines TRBV30 with TRBJ2-7; 9 bases fit TRBD1. The junction had 7 bases not matched to a gene; V was cut back by 3 bases and J by 4 bases. Germline CDR1 and CDR2: GTSNPN and SVGIG (reference sequence). This CDR3 has 14 residues. The CDR3 is CAWSRQGGAYEQYF. The CDR3 nucleotides read TGTGCCTGGAGCCGACAGGGGGGAGCATACGAGCAGTACTTC.

The CDR3 bases are TGTGCCAGCAGCTTAGATGGCGGCTCTGGAAACACCATATATTTT. Protein product: CASSLDGGSGNTIYF. The chain employs TRBV11-1 and TRBJ1-3; D unclear. Germline assignment: CDR1 SGHAT and CDR2 FQDESV (reference sequence). The CDR3 contains 15 residues. Trimming shortened V by 1 base and J by 0 bases, and 7 bases separated the two germline ends.

This chain uses TRBV28 with TRBJ1-2; weak D call: TRBD1 (6 bases). Germline CDR1 MDHEN, CDR2 SYDVKM. There are 15 residues in the CDR3. V was shortened by 2 bases and J by 14 bases, with 24 bases between the two germline ends. CDR3 coding DNA: TGTGCCAGCAGTTTAGGGAGGGCGGGGGGCCCGGCGTATACCTTC. Encoded protein: CASSLGRAGGPAYTF.

This sequence joins TRBV7-9 and TRBJ1-6; D is possibly TRBD1 (6 bases). The CDR3 has 15 amino acids. V dropped 3 bases and J dropped 8 bases, with 14 bases sitting between them. Looked up from germline, CDR1 is SEHNR and CDR2 is FQNEAQ (reference sequence). This chain's CDR3 is CASSLAGTKYSPLHF. CDR3 DNA: TGTGCCAGCAGCTTGGCCGGGACAAAATATTCACCCCTCCACTTT.

The chain has TRBV6-5 and TRBJ2-5; the D gene is possibly TRBD2 (6 bases). Germline CDR1 reads MNHEY; CDR2 reads SVGAGI. The ends were cut back, 7 bases at V and 1 base at J, with 16 bases in the middle. CDR3 length: 15 amino acids. The CDR3 reads CASKIRGSPQETQYF. The CDR3 coding sequence is TGTGCCAGCAAAATACGGGGGAGTCCCCAAGAGACCCAGTACTTC.